This paragraph covers one TCR beta chain sequence. The antigen remains undetermined. The sample comes from a study of cytomegalovirus exposure and HLA in healthy donors. Points from the study as a whole: For most TCR beta V segments, an earlier analysis put the productive rate at about 90% or about 30% of the time.

V lost 3 bases and J lost 5, with 11 bases in between. CDR3 length: 13 residues. Germline loops: CDR1 WSHSY, CDR2 SAAADI. PCR employed 60 Vbeta and 13 Jbeta primers. Repertoires were generated with immunoSEQ multiplex PCR, while TCRdb's copy carries only in-frame clones and drops some. Of 95,000 to 150,000 clones listed, over 65% are singletons. The sequence came from a woman in her thirties or forties in good health and CMV-seropositive. The chain links TRBV10-2 to TRBJ2-7, with D perhaps matching TRBD1 (5 bases). The specimen sequenced was PBMCs. This CDR3 is CASSEGRANEQYF. The CDR3 DNA sequence: TGCGCCAGCAGTGAAGGCAGGGCAAACGAGCAGTACTTC.